Below, one T cell receptor beta chain is given with its context. Original processing methods: Cell counts per sample came from amplifying reference gene primers. Only in-frame clones appear in the TCRdb table, and some are missing; sequencing was by immunoSEQ multiplex PCR. V, J and clone size were drawn from that table, and D and trimming were deduced from the DNA. The table includes 45,000 to 55,000 clones, 55% to 70% detected once. These data are taken from a study of blood T cell repertoires in COVID-19. Study information: The origin of the acute and convalescent COVID-19 samples was the United States, Italy and Spain. Sample material is recorded as cDNA or gDNA derived from T cells, B-cell-depleted T cells, or PBMCs.

Per germline, CDR1 KGHDR and CDR2 SFDVKD. The CDR3 extends over 16 amino acids. The V gene end was trimmed by 4 bases and the J gene end by 15 bases; junction bases not matched to a gene: 12. The sequence was collected from a woman in her sixties or seventies with acute or convalescent COVID-19. Sequencing was carried out using peripheral blood. This rearrangement joins TRBV24-1 to TRBJ2-1; 15 positions agree with TRBD2. The CDR3 DNA sequence: TGTGCCACCAGTGACCCCCCCGGGACTAGCGGGAGGTATTGGTTCTTC. Translation: CATSDPPGTSGRYWFF.